This T cell receptor beta chain is from a study of blood T cell repertoires in COVID-19. At the level of the study: COVID-19 samples collected from the United States, Italy and Spain covered acute and convalescent phases. PBMCs, B-cell-depleted T cells, or T cells were the source of the cDNA or gDNA that made up the material.

Original processing notes: The authors estimated nucleated cell counts from reference gene primer amplification. Repertoires were generated with immunoSEQ multiplex PCR, while TCRdb's copy carries only in-frame clones and drops some. V and J calls and clone size are copied from that table; D and trimming were computed from the DNA. The sample yields 60,000 to 90,000 clones, about 74% seen once. The sample was peripheral blood. This TCR came from a human donor with acute or convalescent COVID-19. The donor label of this sample is uncertain.

In nucleotides, the CDR3 is TGTGCCAGCAGCCGCAGGGACAGGGAACCCTACAATGAGCAGTTCTTC. This translates into CASSRRDREPYNEQFF. The J gene is TRBJ2-1, the V gene TRBV21-1; TRBD1 is the table's D call, not checked against the DNA. TRBV21-1 is annotated as a pseudogene. This CDR3 comprises 16 residues.